This entry lists 30 T cell receptor beta chains sequenced from one sample in a study of shared clonotypes between healthy human individuals. Clones were read by immunoSEQ multiplex PCR, and TCRdb kept only the in-frame ones, dropping some. Counted here are roughly 850,000 clones, 90% to 97% occurring once; the ten biggest clones make up less than 0.25%. Selected positively for CCR7 and CD45RO-negative, naive CD8 cells excluded terminally differentiated effector memory CD45RA+ cells. Material: naive CD8+ T cells sorted from blood. These receptors all come from a man aged 30-40 years in good health.

The table lists this clone with a count of one. The rearrangement links TRBV11-2 to TRBJ2-1; 12 bases map to TRBD2. V shed 4 bases, J shed 7 bases, and the junction held 14 bases outside the gene matches. The CDR3 totals 18 residues. The germline V gene has CDR1 SGHAT and CDR2 FQNNGV. The CDR3 DNA sequence: TGTGCCAGCAGCTCCCTGAAGGCGACTAGCGGGAGAAAGAATGAGCAGTTCTTC. Its protein product is CASSSLKATSGRKNEQFF. The full variable domain, its missing parts supplied by reference TRBV11-2 and TRBJ2-1, is EAGVAQSPRYKIIEKRQSVAFWCNPISGHATLYWYQQILGQGPKLLIQFQNNGVVDDSQLPKDRFSAERLKGVDSTLKIQPAKLEDSAVYLCASSSLKATSGRKNEQFFGPGTRLTVL.

This rearrangement joins TRBV2 to TRBJ1-1; D remains ambiguous. Germline CDR1 and CDR2: SNHLY and FYNNEI. The CDR3 is 18 residues long. Deletions cut 4 bases from V and 0 bases from J, with 21 bases between. CDR3 DNA sequence: TGTGCCAGCAGTGCAAGTCGAAGGGCCGCCAAAATGAACACTGAAGCTTTCTTT. It translates to CASSASRRAAKMNTEAFF.

The chain joins TRBV7-9 to TRBJ1-4; 7 bases agree with TRBD1. Unmatched junction bases numbered 8, after V lost 6 bases and J lost 7 bases. The CDR3 runs to 14 residues. Looked up from germline, CDR1 is SEHNR and CDR2 is FQNEAQ (reference sequence). In DNA, the CDR3 is TGTGCCAGCAGTCGTGACAGGGTTGCTGAAAAACTGTTTTTT. Its translation: CASSRDRVAEKLFF.

The chain joins TRBV7-9 to TRBJ1-2; D is unclear. The CDR3 extends over 14 amino acids. CDR1 and CDR2 from the germline V gene are SEHNR and FQNEAQ (reference sequence). V lost 1 base and J 5 bases, leaving 11 bases between the germline ends. The CDR3 loop is CASSLDLVPYGYTF. In DNA form, the CDR3 reads TGTGCCAGCAGCTTAGATTTGGTACCTTATGGCTACACCTTC.

The CDR3 sequence: CAISEFRQGNTEAFF. The DNA for the CDR3 is TGTGCCATCAGTGAGTTTAGACAGGGGAACACTGAAGCTTTCTTT. The gene calls are TRBV10-3 and TRBJ1-1, with 7 bases identical to TRBD1. V gave up 1 base and J gave up 1 base; unmatched junction bases: 3. The CDR3 spans 15 residues. Germline V CDR1 and CDR2: ENHRY, SYGVKD.

The chain couples TRBV5-8 to TRBJ2-1, with 9 bases fitting TRBD1. Germline lookup yields CDR1 SGHTS and CDR2 YDEGEE. The CDR3 length is 15 residues. J gave up 7 bases and V 4 bases, and 9 bases lay outside the gene matches. For the CDR3, the DNA is TGTGCCAGCAGCATCCCGGGACAGGGTACGAATGAGCAGTTCTTC. It encodes CASSIPGQGTNEQFF.

The rearrangement joins TRBV4-1 to TRBJ1-2; D not certain. V was cut by 2 bases and J by 4 bases, with 8 bases left in between. CDR3 size: 13 residues. Germline CDR1 MGHRA, CDR2 YSYEKL. The CDR3 here is CASSQPGSYGYTF. The DNA of the CDR3 is TGCGCCAGCAGCCAACCGGGGAGCTATGGCTACACCTTC.

The rearrangement uses TRBV27 and TRBJ1-2; TRBD1 aligns across 9 bases. The germline gives CDR1 MNHEY, CDR2 SMNVEV (reference sequence). V shed 0 bases, J shed 6 bases, and the junction held 5 bases outside the gene matches. This CDR3 comprises 15 residues. CDR3 sequence reads: CASSLSVGTGHGYTF. The DNA for the CDR3 is TGTGCCAGCAGTTTATCGGTCGGGACAGGGCATGGCTACACCTTC.

The V gene is TRBV6-1, the J gene TRBJ2-7, with a weak D call TRBD1 (5 bases). This CDR3 contains 14 residues. From germline, CDR1 is MNHNS and CDR2 SASEGT. V was shortened by 6 bases and J by 1 base, with 13 bases between the two germline ends. The CDR3 region has the DNA TGTGCCAGCAGGGATACCAGGGTGTCCTACGAGCAGTACTTC. The encoded protein is CASRDTRVSYEQYF.

The chain links TRBV27 to TRBJ2-2; the D gene is possibly TRBD1 (5 bases). Germline CDR1 MNHEY, CDR2 SMNVEV (reference sequence). This CDR3 contains 14 residues. V lost 6 bases to trimming and J lost 0 bases, with 8 bases between them. CDR3 bases: TGTGCCAGCAGGTCAGGGTCGAACACCGGGGAGCTGTTTTTT. Residues: CASRSGSNTGELFF.

V and J are TRBV9 and TRBJ1-4, with D uncertain. CDR1 and CDR2 (germline): SGDLS, YYNGEE. V lost 3 bases, J lost 8 bases, and 11 bases lay in between. This CDR3 is 13 amino acids long. The CDR3 nucleotides read TGTGCCAGCAGCGGGGGTAGCGGGGAAAAACTGTTTTTT. Translation gives CASSGGSGEKLFF.

The chain joins TRBV7-8 to TRBJ1-2; D is possibly TRBD1 (5 bases). The ends were cut back, 0 bases at V and 7 bases at J, with 15 bases in the middle. The germline V gene has CDR1 SGHVS and CDR2 FQNEAQ. The CDR3 sequence is 15 residues long. The CDR3 sequence: CASSLAAQTGRGYTF. The CDR3 DNA reads as TGTGCCAGCAGCTTAGCGGCTCAAACAGGTCGTGGCTACACCTTC.

The chain couples TRBV29-1 to TRBJ2-7; 7 positions agree with TRBD2. J lost 4 bases, V lost 5 bases, and 11 bases had no gene match. Per germline, CDR1 SQVTM and CDR2 ANQGSEA. The CDR3 contains 14 residues. The CDR3 DNA follows: TGCAGCGTTACGGGAGGACCAATCGGGTACGAGCAGTACTTC. It yields the protein CSVTGGPIGYEQYF.

The chain joins TRBV7-9 to TRBJ1-1; D call uncertain. There are 13 residues in the CDR3. Germline CDR1 SEHNR, CDR2 FQNEAQ (reference sequence). V gave up 5 bases and J gave up 1 base, with 8 bases separating them. The CDR3, as DNA: TGTGCCAGCAGCGGCAGAGAGAACACTGAAGCTTTCTTT. It codes for CASSGRENTEAFF.

This chain joins TRBV6-6 and TRBJ2-7; the match to TRBD1 covers 10 bases. The CDR3 runs 15 residues. The germline V gene encodes CDR1 MNHNY and CDR2 SVGAGI (reference sequence). V was clipped by 6 bases and J by 2 bases; unmatched bases: 7. This CDR3 is CASSPRDRGTYEQYF. The CDR3 DNA reads as TGTGCCAGCAGCCCCCGGGACAGGGGTACCTACGAGCAGTACTTC.

The chain couples TRBV9 to TRBJ1-3; perhaps TRBD1 as D (5 bases). The germline CDR1 and CDR2 sequences are SGDLS and YYNGEE. V shed 0 bases and J shed 8 bases, with 9 bases lying between them. The CDR3 runs to 13 residues. CDR3 protein: CASSVDGGDTIYF. The CDR3 DNA sequence: TGTGCCAGCAGCGTAGATGGGGGGGACACCATATATTTT. Full variable domain (rest looked up from reference TRBV9 and TRBJ1-3): DSGVTQTPKHLITATGQRVTLRCSPRSGDLSVYWYQQSLDQGLQFLIQYYNGEERAKGNILERFSAQQFPDLHSELNLSSLELGDSALYFCASSVDGGDTIYFGEGSWLTVV.

The chain links TRBV7-9 to TRBJ1-4; D is perhaps TRBD1 (5 bases). The V end lost 2 bases, the J end lost 7 bases, and 11 bases lay between the germline ends. This CDR3 is 14 amino acids long. Germline CDR1 and CDR2: SEHNR and FQNEAQ (reference sequence). The CDR3, as DNA: TGTGCCAGCAGCTTACCCGGCAGGGCTGAAAAACTGTTTTTT. Protein product: CASSLPGRAEKLFF.

This clone was picked up one time. J is TRBJ2-5 and V is TRBV7-6; no clear D gene. Germline V gene sequence: CDR1 SGHVS, CDR2 FNYEAQ. Trimming pared 8 bases from V and 5 bases from J, leaving 15 bases between. This CDR3 is built from 13 residues. CDR3 DNA sequence: TGTGCCAGCTCAGTGACGGCGAGGGAGACCCAGTACTTC. Translating it yields CASSVTARETQYF.

This sequence joins TRBV9 and TRBJ2-1, with 11 bases aligning to TRBD2. V shed 4 bases, J shed 4 bases, and the junction held 16 bases outside the gene matches. In germline, CDR1 is SGDLS, CDR2 YYNGEE. The CDR3 is 19 residues long. The CDR3 region has the DNA TGTGCCAGCAGCTCGCCCTCCAGATCACTAGCGGGGGATTACAATGAGCAGTTCTTC. Translated: CASSSPSRSLAGDYNEQFF.

V usage is TRBV5-5 and J usage is TRBJ2-1; D unclear. Germline assignment: CDR1 SGHKS and CDR2 YYEKEE (reference sequence). The V gene lost 0 bases and the J gene lost 0 bases, with 4 bases spanning the gap. The CDR3 is 14 amino acids. As DNA, the CDR3 is TGTGCCAGCAGCTTGGAACCCTCCTACAATGAGCAGTTCTTC. It codes for CASSLEPSYNEQFF.

The chain has TRBV6-1 and TRBJ2-3; D unclear. Germline CDR1 reads MNHNS; CDR2 reads SASEGT. V was shortened by 8 bases and J by 5 bases, with 17 bases between the two germline ends. The CDR3 is made up of 14 amino acids. The CDR3 DNA reads TGTGCCAGCGGGTCGAGGATCAAGCAAGATACGCAGTATTTT. This encodes CASGSRIKQDTQYF.

The V call is TRBV15, the J call TRBJ2-1; tentatively, D is TRBD1 or TRBD2 (5 bases each). CDR1 and CDR2 (germline): LNHNV, YYDKDF (reference sequence). V lost 5 bases and J lost 6, with 14 bases in between. This CDR3 is built from 14 residues. CDR3: CATSWPGPLNEQFF. CDR3 DNA: TGTGCCACCAGCTGGCCGGGACCTCTCAATGAGCAGTTCTTC.

The rearrangement joins TRBV2 to TRBJ2-7; D gene uncertain. This CDR3 comprises 13 residues. Germline V lookup: CDR1 SNHLY, CDR2 FYNNEI. Trimming left V 6 bases short and J 0 bases short, with 9 bases between. This CDR3 is CASSVITSYEQYF. CDR3 DNA sequence: TGTGCCAGCAGCGTTATAACCTCCTACGAGCAGTACTTC. The variable domain in full, completed from reference TRBV2 and TRBJ2-7, reads EPEVTQTPSHQVTQMGQEVILRCVPISNHLYFYWYRQILGQKVEFLVSFYNNEISEKSEIFDDQFSVERPDGSNFTLKIRSTKLEDSAMYFCASSVITSYEQYFGPGTRLTVT.

This chain joins TRBV9 and TRBJ2-1, with D perhaps matching TRBD2 (6 bases). CDR1 is SGDLS, CDR2 YYNGEE, per germline. V was clipped by 3 bases and J by 10 bases, with 11 bases between them. The CDR3 extends over 12 amino acids. The CDR3 nucleotides are TGTGCCAGCAGCGCTAGACTAGAGGAGCAGTTCTTC. This sequence encodes CASSARLEEQFF.

The rearrangement uses TRBV9 and TRBJ2-3; D not resolved. The CDR3 sequence is 16 residues long. Germline lookup yields CDR1 SGDLS and CDR2 YYNGEE. Trimming stripped 4 bases from V and 0 bases from J, with 15 bases between. The CDR3, as DNA: TGTGCCAGCAGCCCCGGGCAGGCAACTAGCACAGATACGCAGTATTTT. It specifies CASSPGQATSTDTQYF.

The chain uses TRBV27 and TRBJ2-7; 9 bases fit TRBD2. Germline V gives CDR1 MNHEY, CDR2 SMNVEV (reference sequence). J was trimmed by 2 bases and V by 4 bases; bases with no gene match: 12. CDR3 length equals 17 residues. For the CDR3, the DNA is TGTGCCAGCAGTTCCGTTCCCCCTAGCGGGATGACCTACGAGCAGTACTTC. Its protein is CASSSVPPSGMTYEQYF.

The chain links TRBV19 to TRBJ1-5; D remains unclear. Germline CDR1 is LNHDA and CDR2 is SQIVND (reference sequence). V lost 2 bases, J lost 5 bases, and 13 bases lay in between. The CDR3 loop spans 15 amino acids. CDR3 in amino acids: CASSIKTGGYQPQHF. CDR3 nucleotide sequence: TGTGCCAGTAGTATAAAAACGGGAGGTTATCAGCCCCAGCATTTT.

The chain has TRBV14 and TRBJ1-1, with TRBD1 matching 7 bases. Per germline, CDR1 SGHDN and CDR2 FVKESK. This CDR3 is 19 amino acids long. J was trimmed by 3 bases and V by 0 bases; bases with no gene match: 16. The CDR3 spells CASSQDSGHEGAGDTEAFF. CDR3 sequence (DNA): TGTGCCAGCAGCCAAGATTCGGGCCACGAGGGGGCAGGGGACACTGAAGCTTTCTTT. The entire variable domain, with the rest obtained from reference TRBV14 and TRBJ1-1, is as follows: EAGVTQFPSHSVIEKGQTVTLRCDPISGHDNLYWYRRVMGKEIKFLLHFVKESKQDESGMPNNRFLAERTGGTYSTLKVQPAELEDSGVYFCASSQDSGHEGAGDTEAFFGQGTRLTVV.

The genes are TRBV30 and TRBJ1-1; 8 bases match TRBD1. V lost 4 bases, J lost 4 bases, and 11 bases stayed unmatched. Germline V lookup: CDR1 GTSNPN, CDR2 SVGIG (reference sequence). The CDR3 is 15 amino acids. CDR3 in DNA: TGTGCCTGGACCACCGGGACAGGTCCCGTCACTGAAGCTTTCTTT. Translated: CAWTTGTGPVTEAFF.

The rearrangement uses TRBV29-1 and TRBJ2-1; D is possibly TRBD1 (6 bases). The CDR3 sequence is 12 residues long. The V gene's germline CDR1 is SQVTM and CDR2 ANQGSEA. Trimming left V 6 bases short and J 7 bases short, with 13 bases between. The CDR3 DNA follows: TGCAGCGTACCCGACAGGATTAATGAGCAGTTCTTC. Protein: CSVPDRINEQFF.